This T cell receptor (beta chain) was captured by sequencing in a study of post-analysis software for immune sequencing data (dated by TCRdb to between 2015 and 2016). Context from the whole study: The recorded disease courses included relapsing-remitting, secondary progressive and progressive-relapsing multiple sclerosis, and some patients had no subtype annotation. Patient repertoires were compared against roughly 12 previously published healthy control repertoires from donors aged roughly 6 to 26 years. A subset of samples was prepared in parallel using single-end sample barcoding, then pooled and co-amplified after Illumina adapter ligation.

General conclusions and limits of the study: Significantly lower normalized Chao1 diversity was found in multiple sclerosis patients than in controls, suggesting substantial peripheral T-cell clonal expansion. Significantly higher frequencies in patients than in controls were found for roughly five TRBV segments, including TRBV5-6, TRBV5-1 and TRBV20-1. When samples were clustered directly using the F measure, samples prepared in the same batch co-clustered strongly, which prompted a batch-effect correction. The control group was slightly older than the multiple sclerosis patient group.

This clonotype was detected ten times or more. Its antigen remains unidentified. No base-level quality is on record; no much larger clone is a single base apart. TCR beta repertoires were profiled from peripheral blood of 13 young patients with multiple sclerosis to demonstrate the VDJtools post-analysis software. The multiple sclerosis patients were children and adolescents between about 6 and 16 years of age. Receptors were amplified or captured by PCR. Data came from an Illumina HiSeq 2500. To reduce PCR and sequencing biases, unique molecular identifiers were incorporated into the TCR beta cDNA libraries. Approximately 500,000 cDNA molecules were obtained per 1 to 10 million input T cells, so each molecule approximated one T cell. The patient libraries were prepared and sequenced using the same protocol as the earlier healthy control dataset. Samples belonging to the same batch were prepared together, multiplexed and sequenced on a shared HiSeq lane. The authors' pipeline ran thus. MIGEC was used to process the raw barcoded reads, and molecular identifier groups with only a single read were discarded before consensus assembly and CDR3 extraction. Clonotype tables were post-analysed with VDJtools, and diversity was normalized by down-sampling all datasets to the smallest sample size. Repertoire overlap clustering matched CDR3 amino acid but not nucleotide sequences to correct batch-related cross-sample contamination. TCRdb passed the public sequencing reads through fastp at Q25 and MiXCR, retaining productive beta sequences. Each CDR3 protein appears once, grouped with its most common genes and DNA. TCRdb, not the authors, supplied the V and J calls. The table for this sample lists hundreds of thousands of distinct CDR3 sequences; 25% to 30% of them were counted only once. The ten largest make up more than 0.45% of the sample.

CDR1 SQVTM and CDR2 ANQGSEA are derived from the germline V gene. Trimming costs V 4 bases and J 3 bases, and their ends lie 10 bases apart. The CDR3 measures 12 amino acids from cysteine to phenylalanine. Only the CDR3 region is kept as DNA, spanning 36 bases read in frame from base 1. The receptor comes from a girl aged 5-17 years with multiple sclerosis. This sequence uses TRBV29-1 and TRBJ2-7; too little of a D gene remains to name it. Sequences were obtained from blood. The CDR3 is CSVGPAVYEQYF. The DNA is as follows: TGCAGCGTTGGTCCGGCAGTCTACGAGCAGTACTTC.